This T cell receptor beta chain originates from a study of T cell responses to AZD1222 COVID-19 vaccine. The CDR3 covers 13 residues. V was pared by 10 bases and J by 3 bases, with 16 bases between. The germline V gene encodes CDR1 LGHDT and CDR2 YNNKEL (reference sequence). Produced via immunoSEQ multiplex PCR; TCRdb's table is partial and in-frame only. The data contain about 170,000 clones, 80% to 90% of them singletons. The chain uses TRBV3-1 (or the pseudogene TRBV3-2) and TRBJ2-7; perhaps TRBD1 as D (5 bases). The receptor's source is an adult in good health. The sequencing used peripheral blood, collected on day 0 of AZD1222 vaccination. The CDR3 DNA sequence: TGTGCCACGACCTTAGGGGCAAGCTACGAGCAGTACTTC. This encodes CATTLGASYEQYF.